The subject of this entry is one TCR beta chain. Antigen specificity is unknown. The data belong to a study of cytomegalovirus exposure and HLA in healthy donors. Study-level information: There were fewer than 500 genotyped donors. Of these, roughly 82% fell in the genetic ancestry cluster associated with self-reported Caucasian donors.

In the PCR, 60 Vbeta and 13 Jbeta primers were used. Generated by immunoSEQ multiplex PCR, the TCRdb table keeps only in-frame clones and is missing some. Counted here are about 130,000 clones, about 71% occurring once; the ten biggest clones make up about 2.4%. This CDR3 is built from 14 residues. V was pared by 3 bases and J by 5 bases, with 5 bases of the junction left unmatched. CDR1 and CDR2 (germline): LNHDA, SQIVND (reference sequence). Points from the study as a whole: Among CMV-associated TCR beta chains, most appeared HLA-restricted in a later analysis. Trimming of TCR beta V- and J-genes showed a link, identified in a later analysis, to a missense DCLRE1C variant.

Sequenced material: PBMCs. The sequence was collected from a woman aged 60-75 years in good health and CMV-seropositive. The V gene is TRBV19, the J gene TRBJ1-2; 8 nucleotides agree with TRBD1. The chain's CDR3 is CASSIGQGLYGYTF. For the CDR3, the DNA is TGTGCCAGTAGTATCGGACAGGGCCTATATGGCTACACCTTC.